A selection of T cell receptor beta chains follows, all from one sample in a study of blood T cell repertoires in COVID-19. Assay used: immunoSEQ multiplex PCR; TCRdb lists only in-frame clones, some missing. The sample includes about 150,000 clones, around 80% of them seen just once. The sample consisted of peripheral blood. These receptor sequences come from a woman in her 70s who had recovered from COVID-19. CDR3s include the opening cysteine and the closing phenylalanine or tryptophan. A D gene is named only where the DNA matches it firmly. Clone sizes are given selectively: once, few, many, or a class where the clone is expanded.

d_call: NA
clone_size: NA
j_call: TRBJ2-2
v_call: TRBV5-4
cdr3_aa: CASSTGLADTGELFF
cdr3_nt: TGTGCCAGCAGCACGGGACTCGCGGACACCGGGGAGCTGTTTTTT

d_call: TRBD1
clone_size: NA
j_call: TRBJ1-1
v_call: TRBV6-5
cdr3_aa: CASSPRDRGPEAFF
cdr3_nt: TGTGCCAGCAGTCCCCGGGACAGGGGCCCGGAAGCTTTCTTT

d_call: NA
clone_size: NA
j_call: TRBJ2-5
v_call: TRBV7-9
cdr3_aa: CASSSTSIKETQYF
cdr3_nt: TGTGCCAGCAGCTCCACAAGTATCAAAGAGACCCAGTACTTC

d_call: NA
clone_size: NA
j_call: TRBJ1-2
v_call: TRBV19
cdr3_aa: CASPRGGPRYGYTF
cdr3_nt: TGTGCCAGTCCTAGGGGCGGCCCGCGGTATGGCTACACCTTC

d_call: NA
clone_size: NA
j_call: TRBJ1-1
v_call: TRBV12-3/TRBV12-4
cdr3_aa: CASSTRTEAFF
cdr3_nt: TGTGCCAGCAGTACGAGGACTGAAGCTTTCTTT

d_call: TRBD1
clone_size: NA
j_call: TRBJ1-1
v_call: TRBV5-1
cdr3_aa: CASSFHPRQGATEAFF
cdr3_nt: TGCGCCAGCAGCTTCCATCCAAGACAGGGTGCCACTGAAGCTTTCTTT

d_call: TRBD2
clone_size: NA
j_call: TRBJ2-1
v_call: TRBV6-4
cdr3_aa: CASSGLAGALEQFF
cdr3_nt: TGTGCCAGCAGTGGGTTAGCGGGGGCCCTTGAGCAGTTCTTC

d_call: NA
clone_size: NA
j_call: TRBJ1-1
v_call: TRBV4-1
cdr3_aa: CASSQGGHLNTEAFF
cdr3_nt: TGCGCCAGCAGCCAAGGGGGACATTTGAACACTGAAGCTTTCTTT

d_call: NA
clone_size: NA
j_call: TRBJ2-4
v_call: TRBV12-2
cdr3_aa: CASRLAHRANIQYF
cdr3_nt: TGTGCAAGTCGCTTAGCGCACAGGGCGAACATTCAGTACTTC

d_call: NA
clone_size: NA
j_call: TRBJ1-1
v_call: TRBV2
cdr3_aa: CACHEGSHRRTEAFF
cdr3_nt: TGTGCCTGCCACGAGGGTTCCCATCGAAGGACTGAAGCTTTCTTT

d_call: TRBD1
clone_size: NA
j_call: TRBJ1-1
v_call: TRBV6-5
cdr3_aa: CASSYDRDTEAFF
cdr3_nt: TGTGCCAGCAGCTATGACAGGGACACTGAAGCTTTCTTT

d_call: NA
clone_size: NA
j_call: TRBJ2-3
v_call: TRBV7-3
cdr3_aa: CASSPPSVTPDTQYF
cdr3_nt: TGTGCCAGCAGCCCCCCTAGCGTTACTCCAGATACGCAGTATTTT

d_call: NA
clone_size: NA
j_call: TRBJ2-3
v_call: TRBV10-1
cdr3_aa: CASSAQRADTQYF
cdr3_nt: TGCGCCAGCAGTGCCCAGCGGGCGGATACGCAGTATTTT

d_call: TRBD2
clone_size: NA
j_call: TRBJ2-3
v_call: TRBV19
cdr3_aa: CASSGGLAGTPSTDTQYF
cdr3_nt: TGTGCCAGTAGTGGGGGACTAGCGGGGACCCCCAGCACAGATACGCAGTATTTT

d_call: TRBD2
clone_size: NA
j_call: TRBJ2-3
v_call: TRBV7-2
cdr3_aa: CASSLGTSQGTQYF
cdr3_nt: TGTGCCAGCAGCTTAGGGACTAGCCAAGGTACGCAGTATTTT

d_call: NA
clone_size: NA
j_call: TRBJ2-7
v_call: TRBV7-3
cdr3_aa: CASSPRGDSGQYF
cdr3_nt: TGTGCCAGCAGCCCCAGGGGCGATTCAGGGCAGTACTTC

d_call: TRBD1
clone_size: few
j_call: TRBJ2-1
v_call: TRBV5-6
cdr3_aa: CASSTGTGDPYNEQFF
cdr3_nt: TGTGCCAGCAGCACGGGGACAGGGGACCCCTACAATGAGCAGTTCTTC

d_call: TRBD2
clone_size: NA
j_call: TRBJ2-2
v_call: TRBV7-2
cdr3_aa: CASGTTYTGELFF
cdr3_nt: TGTGCCAGCGGGACTACTTACACCGGGGAGCTGTTTTTT

d_call: NA
clone_size: NA
j_call: TRBJ1-3
v_call: TRBV7-9
cdr3_aa: CATAGSSGNTIYF
cdr3_nt: TGTGCCACCGCGGGTAGCTCTGGAAACACCATATATTTT

d_call: NA
clone_size: once
j_call: TRBJ2-7
v_call: TRBV7-9
cdr3_aa: CASSLAEEKQYF
cdr3_nt: TGTGCCAGCAGCTTAGCCGAGGAGAAACAGTACTTC

d_call: NA
clone_size: NA
j_call: TRBJ2-2
v_call: TRBV2
cdr3_aa: CASSTRQSTGELFF
cdr3_nt: TGTGCCAGCAGTACAAGACAGTCAACCGGGGAGCTGTTTTTT

d_call: NA
clone_size: once
j_call: TRBJ2-3
v_call: TRBV15
cdr3_aa: CATSRGGGAYTPPDTQYF
cdr3_nt: TGTGCCACCAGCAGAGGGGGTGGGGCCTACACCCCCCCAGATACGCAGTATTTT

d_call: TRBD2
clone_size: NA
j_call: TRBJ2-7
v_call: TRBV25-1
cdr3_aa: CASSEGGDGKQYF
cdr3_nt: TGTGCCAGCAGTGAGGGGGGGGACGGGAAGCAGTACTTC

d_call: NA
clone_size: many
j_call: TRBJ1-5
v_call: TRBV5-8
cdr3_aa: CASSLGRAPLSDQPQHF
cdr3_nt: TGTGCCAGCAGCTTGGGCAGGGCCCCCCTTAGTGATCAGCCCCAGCATTTT

d_call: NA
clone_size: few
j_call: TRBJ2-2
v_call: TRBV7-9
cdr3_aa: CASSLGRGTGELFF
cdr3_nt: TGTGCCAGCAGCCTGGGCCGGGGCACCGGGGAGCTGTTTTTT

d_call: NA
clone_size: NA
j_call: TRBJ1-5
v_call: TRBV19
cdr3_aa: CASTRGADQPQHF
cdr3_nt: TGTGCCAGTACCCGGGGGGCCGATCAGCCCCAGCATTTT

d_call: TRBD2
clone_size: NA
j_call: TRBJ2-3
v_call: TRBV28
cdr3_aa: CASWGTNIRTQYF
cdr3_nt: TGTGCCAGCTGGGGGACTAACATCCGTACGCAGTATTTT

d_call: TRBD2
clone_size: NA
j_call: TRBJ2-7
v_call: TRBV7-2
cdr3_aa: CASSGSGSFYEQYF
cdr3_nt: TGTGCCAGCAGCGGGAGCGGGAGCTTCTACGAGCAGTACTTC

d_call: TRBD1
clone_size: NA
j_call: TRBJ1-2
v_call: TRBV11-1
cdr3_aa: CASRGRTGYGYTF
cdr3_nt: TGTGCCAGCAGGGGGCGGACAGGCTATGGCTACACCTTC

d_call: NA
clone_size: NA
j_call: TRBJ1-4
v_call: TRBV28
cdr3_aa: CASAVVKEKLFF
cdr3_nt: TGTGCCAGCGCAGTTGTAAAGGAAAAACTGTTTTTT

d_call: NA
clone_size: NA
j_call: TRBJ1-2
v_call: TRBV10-1
cdr3_aa: CASSEPPGEDYGYTF
cdr3_nt: TGCGCCAGCAGTGAGCCCCCGGGGGAGGACTATGGCTACACCTTC

d_call: TRBD2
clone_size: once
j_call: TRBJ2-7
v_call: TRBV6-5
cdr3_aa: CASSRPGGAEQYF
cdr3_nt: TGTGCCAGCAGCCGTCCGGGGGGTGCCGAGCAGTACTTC

d_call: NA
clone_size: NA
j_call: TRBJ1-1
v_call: TRBV9
cdr3_aa: CASSVRPGGGRRNTEAFF
cdr3_nt: TGTGCCAGCAGCGTCCGCCCCGGGGGGGGGCGCCGGAACACTGAAGCTTTCTTT

d_call: NA
clone_size: NA
j_call: TRBJ2-3
v_call: TRBV7-2
cdr3_aa: CASSPGLSADTQYF
cdr3_nt: TGTGCCAGCAGCCCGGGACTTTCTGCAGATACGCAGTATTTT

d_call: TRBD1
clone_size: NA
j_call: TRBJ1-2
v_call: TRBV6-5
cdr3_aa: CASSPYTGASYGYTF
cdr3_nt: TGTGCCAGCAGCCCCTATACAGGGGCAAGCTATGGCTACACCTTC

d_call: NA
clone_size: NA
j_call: TRBJ1-4
v_call: TRBV6-5
cdr3_aa: CASTLSDLSQKLFF
cdr3_nt: TGTGCCAGCACCCTATCCGACTTATCCCAAAAACTGTTTTTT

d_call: TRBD1
clone_size: NA
j_call: TRBJ1-6
v_call: TRBV5-1
cdr3_aa: CASSRGQGGSEALHF
cdr3_nt: TGCGCCAGCAGCCGGGGACAGGGGGGGTCCGAGGCCCTCCACTTT

d_call: NA
clone_size: once
j_call: TRBJ2-7
v_call: TRBV5-1
cdr3_aa: CASSLSDRHYYEQYF
cdr3_nt: TGCGCCAGCAGCTTGTCAGACAGACACTACTACGAGCAGTACTTC

d_call: TRBD1
clone_size: few
j_call: TRBJ2-3
v_call: TRBV5-8
cdr3_aa: CASSLRAGGRPDTQYF
cdr3_nt: TGTGCCAGCAGCTTGAGAGCAGGGGGCAGACCAGATACGCAGTATTTT

d_call: TRBD2
clone_size: NA
j_call: TRBJ2-1
v_call: TRBV7-3
cdr3_aa: CASSLVAGYYNEQFF
cdr3_nt: TGTGCCAGCAGCTTAGTAGCGGGGTACTACAATGAGCAGTTCTTC

d_call: NA
clone_size: NA
j_call: TRBJ2-1
v_call: TRBV30
cdr3_aa: CAWSGRTYNEQFF
cdr3_nt: TGTGCCTGGAGTGGGCGGACCTACAATGAGCAGTTCTTC

d_call: TRBD1
clone_size: NA
j_call: TRBJ1-2
v_call: TRBV2
cdr3_aa: CASSGGQGPNYGYTF
cdr3_nt: TGTGCCAGCAGTGGGGGACAGGGTCCTAACTATGGCTACACCTTC

d_call: NA
clone_size: NA
j_call: TRBJ2-7
v_call: TRBV12-3/TRBV12-4
cdr3_aa: CASSLVGRDEQYF
cdr3_nt: TGTGCCAGCAGTTTGGTGGGCAGGGACGAGCAGTACTTC

d_call: NA
clone_size: NA
j_call: TRBJ2-1
v_call: TRBV21-1
cdr3_aa: CASTGGTQNEQFF
cdr3_nt: TGTGCCAGCACCGGGGGGACTCAGAATGAGCAGTTCTTC

d_call: TRBD2
clone_size: NA
j_call: TRBJ2-1
v_call: TRBV7-3
cdr3_aa: CASSLGTSGPHDNEQFF
cdr3_nt: TGTGCCAGCAGCTTAGGGACTAGCGGCCCACACGACAATGAGCAGTTCTTC